This TCR beta chain came from a study of blood T cell repertoires in COVID-19. This clone was seen more than once but under ten times. Germline V gene sequence: CDR1 SNHLY, CDR2 FYNNEI. J was trimmed by 5 bases and V by 1 base; bases with no gene match: 5. This CDR3 has 15 amino acids. Only in-frame clones appear in the TCRdb table, and some are missing; sequencing was by immunoSEQ multiplex PCR. The repertoire holds tens of thousands of clones, with about four fifths as singletons. The chain carries TRBV2 and TRBJ2-5, with 9 bases matching TRBD1. The source of this sequence is a woman older than 75 with active or convalescent COVID-19. Material for sequencing was peripheral blood. CDR3 sequence reads: CASSEGTGVGETQYF. The CDR3 coding sequence is TGTGCCAGCAGTGAAGGGACAGGGGTTGGGGAGACCCAGTACTTC.